The source of this T cell receptor beta chain is a study of CD8 T cells in ankylosing spondylitis. The ends lost 4 bases at V and 6 bases at J; junction bases unmatched: 8. The CDR3 sequence is 14 residues long. The germline CDR1 and CDR2 sequences are LGHDT and YNNKEL (reference sequence). Points from the study as a whole: A motif in TCR beta, a set of roughly eight highly homologous variants, appeared characteristic of ankylosing spondylitis blood.

On this clonotype itself: Its specificity is not known.

TCRdb re-called the 5' RACE reads with MiXCR, one entry per CDR3 protein. Of 200,000 to 250,000 distinct CDR3 sequences in the sample, 15% to 20% were seen once. The chain uses TRBV3-1 and TRBJ2-7, with TRBD1 identical over 8 bases. Input material: blood, either unsorted or a sorted T cell fraction (not recorded which). The TCR originated in a male donor with ankylosing spondylitis. CDR3 residues: CASSLGQVPGEQYF. The DNA for the CDR3 is TGTGCCAGCAGCCTGGGACAGGTACCAGGCGAGCAGTACTTC.